The next 28 T cell receptor beta chains were all read from a single sample in a study of shared clonotypes between healthy human individuals (dated by TCRdb to about 2020). The receptor library was made with the immunoSEQ multiplex PCR assay. TCRdb limited this immuneACCESS table to in-frame rearrangements with V and J called. A share of clones is missing; checked studies link under half to unresolved V genes, and the rest is unexplained. Present in this sample are about 690,000 clones, roughly 91% of which were seen just once. The ten top clones hold 34% of the sample. The sequencing sample was made of memory CD8+ T cells from PBMCs. Sample cell subset or site, as interpreted from the label and publication: CD45RO+ cells pooled with CCR7-negative TemRA cells. All receptors derive from a man between 18 and 35 years old in good health. Some clones in this sample may be carry-over from other donors' samples.

The gene calls are TRBV19 and TRBJ2-7, with D perhaps TRBD1 or TRBD2 (6 bases each). The CDR3 totals 13 residues. Germline V gene sequence: CDR1 LNHDA, CDR2 SQIVND (reference sequence). V was trimmed by 7 bases and J by 6 bases, leaving 16 bases between them. CDR3 region: CASKSGDTTEQYF. The CDR3 DNA sequence: TGTGCCAGTAAATCGGGGGACACTACCGAGCAGTACTTC.

The chain joins TRBV7-6 to TRBJ2-7; 7 nucleotides agree with TRBD1. Germline lookup yields CDR1 SGHVS and CDR2 FNYEAQ. The V and J ends lost 5 bases and 2 bases, in that order; junction bases with no gene match: 9. There are 15 residues in the CDR3. The CDR3 DNA sequence: TGTGCCAGCAGCCCGGAACAGGGGCGAACCTACGAGCAGTACTTC. It codes for CASSPEQGRTYEQYF. The full variable domain, in which reference TRBV7-6 and TRBJ2-7 provide the parts outside the CDR3, is GAGVSQSPRYKVTKRGQDVALRCDPISGHVSLYWYRQALGQGPEFLTYFNYEAQQDKSGLPNDRFSAERPEGSISTLTIQRTEQRDSAMYRCASSPEQGRTYEQYFGPGTRLTVT.

V is TRBV7-9 and J is TRBJ1-4; 8 nucleotides agree with TRBD1. Losses at the gene ends were 5 bases for V and 7 bases for J; bases not matched to a gene: 3. Germline lookup yields CDR1 SEHNR and CDR2 FQNEAQ (reference sequence). The CDR3 consists of 13 residues. CDR3 region: CASSPGGREKLFF. For the CDR3, the DNA is TGTGCCAGCAGCCCAGGGGGCCGTGAAAAACTGTTTTTT.

This chain links TRBV19 with TRBJ1-1, with 8 bases identical to TRBD1. V was clipped by 1 base and J by 1 base; unmatched bases: 5. Germline loops: CDR1 LNHDA, CDR2 SQIVND (reference sequence). The length of the CDR3 is 16 residues. The CDR3 DNA reads TGTGCCAGTAGTATAGGTGCCGGACAGGGGAACACTGAAGCTTTCTTT. This sequence encodes CASSIGAGQGNTEAFF.

Concerning this clone itself: Other nucleotide sequences from this sample produce the same CDR3. The genes are TRBV4-1 and TRBJ2-3; D is unresolved. Between the trimmed V and J ends, which lost 1 base and 1 base, there was a span of 6 bases. Germline V lookup: CDR1 MGHRA, CDR2 YSYEKL. This CDR3 comprises 14 residues. The CDR3 DNA sequence: TGCGCCAGCAGCCAAGGAAGGGGCACAGATACGCAGTATTTT. It codes for CASSQGRGTDTQYF.

The chain couples TRBV13 to TRBJ2-7; TRBD2 is a possible D gene (6 bases). The CDR3 covers 13 residues. Germline V gene sequence: CDR1 PRHDT, CDR2 FYEKMQ (reference sequence). Trimming cost V 7 bases and J 5 bases, with 15 bases left between them. CDR3 DNA sequence: TGTGCCAGCACGGCAGGGAGGAACAACGAGCAGTACTTC. This codes for CASTAGRNNEQYF.

The V gene is TRBV27, the J gene TRBJ1-1, with D possibly TRBD1 on 5 matching bases. CDR1 is MNHEY and CDR2 is SMNVEV in the germline V gene (reference sequence). Deletions cut 1 base from V and 4 bases from J, with 13 bases between. The CDR3 is 15 amino acids. In DNA, the CDR3 is TGTGCCAGCAGTTTATTCGGAGGGGTAGGCACTGAAGCTTTCTTT. Residues: CASSLFGGVGTEAFF.

The chain recombines TRBV7-9 with TRBJ1-2; the D gene is possibly TRBD1 (5 bases). Trimming removed 4 bases from V and 3 bases from J, with 9 bases in between. The CDR3 has 13 amino acids. Germline V gene lookup returns CDR1 SEHNR and CDR2 FQNEAQ (reference sequence). The CDR3 is CASSSRDYYGYTF. CDR3 DNA sequence: TGTGCCAGCAGCTCCAGGGATTACTATGGCTACACCTTC.

The genes are TRBV28 and TRBJ1-2; 12 bases are a match to TRBD1. Germline assignment: CDR1 MDHEN and CDR2 SYDVKM. The junction had 17 bases not matched to a gene; V was cut back by 5 bases and J by 4 bases. CDR3 length: 19 residues. The CDR3 DNA sequence: TGTGCCAGCAGTCCCCCCCCCGGGACAGGGGGCGTCACCGGCTATGGCTACACCTTC. Translated: CASSPPPGTGGVTGYGYTF.

V gene TRBV7-8 combines with J gene TRBJ2-5; D gene uncertain. The CDR3 covers 11 residues. The ends were cut back, 4 bases at V and 3 bases at J, with 3 bases in the middle. CDR1 is SGHVS, CDR2 FQNEAQ, per germline. The CDR3 DNA is TGTGCCAGCAGCTCCGAAGAGACCCAGTACTTC. Amino acids: CASSSEETQYF.

Points on this clone: Distinct nucleotide sequences in the sample also encode this CDR3. The chain is built from TRBV19 and TRBJ1-1; unclear D gene. CDR3 length: 11 residues. The germline CDR1 and CDR2 sequences are LNHDA and SQIVND (reference sequence). V dropped 6 bases and J dropped 4 bases, with 6 bases sitting between them. The CDR3 DNA follows: TGTGCCAGTAGGGTGGGCACTGAAGCTTTCTTT. It translates to CASRVGTEAFF.

The J gene is TRBJ2-7, the V gene TRBV4-2; TRBD2 matches at 7 bases. This CDR3 has 16 residues. V shed 3 bases, J shed 5 bases, and the junction held 13 bases outside the gene matches. CDR1 and CDR2 (germline): LGHNA, YNFKEQ. Here the CDR3 reads CASSHLLAQTHHEQYF. The CDR3 DNA reads TGTGCCAGCAGCCACCTACTAGCGCAGACCCACCACGAGCAGTACTTC.

This clone was seen only once. The chain links TRBV9 to TRBJ2-3, with D hard to call. Germline lookup yields CDR1 SGDLS and CDR2 YYNGEE. Trimming shortened V by 2 bases and J by 0 bases, and 7 bases separated the two germline ends. This CDR3 has 14 residues. DNA for the CDR3: TGTGCCAGCAGCGTGGATCCTAGCACAGATACGCAGTATTTT. Its translation: CASSVDPSTDTQYF.

This chain uses TRBV19 with TRBJ1-3, with D hard to call. Trimming removed 5 bases at V and 0 bases at J, with 11 bases between. Germline assignment: CDR1 LNHDA and CDR2 SQIVND (reference sequence). The CDR3 spans 15 residues. The CDR3 reads CASSPPLVSGNTIYF. Here the CDR3 DNA reads TGTGCCAGTAGTCCTCCGTTGGTCTCTGGAAACACCATATATTTT.

This clone has just a few counts. The chain uses TRBV11-2 and TRBJ1-1; perhaps TRBD1 as D (6 bases). The CDR3 extends over 12 amino acids. Germline CDR1 is SGHAT and CDR2 is FQNNGV. V was trimmed by 0 bases and J by 11 bases, leaving 10 bases between them. CDR3 sequence (DNA): TGTGCCAGCAGCTTAGAAAGACAGGAGGCTTTCTTT. Encoded protein: CASSLERQEAFF.

The chain is built from TRBV15 and TRBJ1-2; D is unresolved. V lost 1 base and J 0 bases, leaving 15 bases between the germline ends. The CDR3 consists of 17 residues. Germline CDR1 reads LNHNV; CDR2 reads YYDKDF (reference sequence). The CDR3 here is CATSRATPQAANYGYTF. Here the CDR3 DNA reads TGTGCCACCAGCAGAGCTACCCCGCAGGCAGCTAACTATGGCTACACCTTC.

The chain is built from TRBV5-1 and TRBJ2-7; 9 positions match TRBD1. The junction had 10 bases not matched to a gene; V was cut back by 4 bases and J by 5 bases. The CDR3 is 15 residues long. Looked up from germline, CDR1 is SGHRS and CDR2 is YFSETQ. The CDR3, as DNA: TGCGCCAGCAGCGTTCGGGGACAGGGCTACCACGAGCAGTACTTC. This codes for CASSVRGQGYHEQYF.

A remark on this clone: The conserved phenylalanine or tryptophan is not found at the CDR3 terminus, so this likely reflects a read error. This chain connects TRBV28 to TRBJ2-7; maybe TRBD2 (7 bases). The germline gives CDR1 MDHEN, CDR2 SYDVKM. The CDR3 runs to 15 residues. V was cut by 2 bases and J by 3 bases, with 14 bases left in between. The CDR3 spells CASSLGGARGYEQYL. The DNA for the CDR3 is TGTGCCAGCAGTTTAGGGGGGGCGCGTGGCTACGAGCAGTACCTC.

The CDR3 loop is CASSSRGTIVYEQFF. The CDR3 DNA reads as TGTGCCAGCAGCTCACGAGGGACTATAGTCTATGAGCAGTTCTTC. The chain combines TRBV11-2 with TRBJ2-1, with 7 bases that match TRBD2. CDR1 and CDR2 from the germline V gene are SGHAT and FQNNGV. The CDR3 is 15 amino acids. Unmatched junction bases numbered 11, after V lost 4 bases and J lost 8 bases.

The chain employs TRBV7-3 and TRBJ2-1; D might be TRBD1 or TRBD2, each matching 5 bases. CDR3 length: 12 amino acids. Per the germline V gene, CDR1 is SGHTA and CDR2 is FQGTGA. Trimming removed 5 bases at V and 12 bases at J, with 14 bases between. This chain's CDR3 is CASSPDGTAQFF. The CDR3 coding sequence is TGTGCCAGCAGCCCGGACGGGACCGCGCAGTTCTTC.

The gene calls are TRBV6-5 and TRBJ2-1; 9 positions agree with TRBD2. The V gene's germline CDR1 is MNHEY and CDR2 SVGAGI. The junction had 6 bases not matched to a gene; V was cut back by 2 bases and J by 7 bases. The CDR3 is 15 residues long. The CDR3 is CASSYAGGPVNEQFF. DNA of the CDR3: TGTGCCAGCAGTTACGCGGGAGGGCCGGTGAATGAGCAGTTCTTC.

The chain couples TRBV27 to TRBJ2-7; 7 bases line up with TRBD1. V was clipped by 2 bases and J by 3 bases; unmatched bases: 1. Germline loops: CDR1 MNHEY, CDR2 SMNVEV (reference sequence). The CDR3 length is 13 residues. CDR3 region: CASSLTGVYEQYF. The CDR3 DNA reads as TGTGCCAGCAGTTTAACAGGGGTCTACGAGCAGTACTTC.

V is TRBV7-9 and J is TRBJ1-4, with D tentatively TRBD1 (5 bases). Trimming shortened V by 2 bases and J by 0 bases, and 10 bases separated the two germline ends. Looked up from germline, CDR1 is SEHNR and CDR2 is FQNEAQ (reference sequence). There are 16 residues in the CDR3. The CDR3 coding sequence is TGTGCCAGCAGCTTACCCGACAGTGCAACTAATGAAAAACTGTTTTTT. Residues: CASSLPDSATNEKLFF.

The gene calls are TRBV2 and TRBJ2-2; 10 nucleotides match TRBD1. This CDR3 is built from 15 residues. CDR1 is SNHLY and CDR2 is FYNNEI in the germline V gene. V was clipped by 2 bases and J by 5 bases; unmatched bases: 2. Here the CDR3 reads CASSEMGQGTGELFF. CDR3 coding DNA: TGTGCCAGCAGTGAAATGGGACAGGGGACCGGGGAGCTGTTTTTT. The complete variable domain, with remaining parts taken from reference TRBV2 and TRBJ2-2, reads EPEVTQTPSHQVTQMGQEVILRCVPISNHLYFYWYRQILGQKVEFLVSFYNNEISEKSEIFDDQFSVERPDGSNFTLKIRSTKLEDSAMYFCASSEMGQGTGELFFGEGSRLTVL.

The gene calls are TRBV7-7 and TRBJ2-5; TRBD1 matches at 9 bases. With 5 bases clipped from V and 5 bases from J, the junction kept 3 bases outside the gene matches. This CDR3 has 13 amino acids. Germline V gene lookup returns CDR1 SSHAT and CDR2 FNYEAQ (reference sequence). The CDR3 coding sequence is TGTGCCAGCAGCCAAACAGGGGGCGAGACCCAGTACTTC. Translating it yields CASSQTGGETQYF. The full variable domain, with the rest looked up from reference TRBV7-7 and TRBJ2-5, is GAGVSQSPRYKVTKRGQDVTLRCDPISSHATLYWYQQALGQGPEFLTYFNYEAQPDKSGLPSDRFSAERPEGSISTLTIQRTEQRDSAMYRCASSQTGGETQYFGPGTRLLVL.

The chain carries TRBV6-1 and TRBJ1-3, with 8 positions matching TRBD1. The germline gives CDR1 MNHNS, CDR2 SASEGT. Trimming took 5 bases from V and 0 from J; bases not matched to a gene: 3. The CDR3 loop spans 15 amino acids. The CDR3 DNA reads as TGTGCCAGCAGTCCCGACAGGGGCTCTGGAAACACCATATATTTT. It is translated as CASSPDRGSGNTIYF.

V usage is TRBV27 and J usage is TRBJ2-2; D possibly corresponds to TRBD1 (5 bases). The CDR3 is made up of 13 amino acids. Germline loops: CDR1 MNHEY, CDR2 SMNVEV (reference sequence). With 5 bases removed from V and 2 bases from J, the gap between germline ends came to 6 bases. The CDR3 spells CASSGQNTGELFF. The CDR3 DNA reads as TGTGCCAGCAGTGGACAAAACACCGGGGAGCTGTTTTTT.

The chain joins TRBV5-1 to TRBJ2-2; D is possibly TRBD2 (5 bases). Germline V gene data show CDR1 as SGHRS and CDR2 as YFSETQ. Trimming took 4 bases from V and 1 from J, leaving 14 bases between them. The CDR3 is 16 amino acids. The CDR3 DNA follows: TGCGCCAGCAGCCGGCCGCCCGGGGAGAACACCGGGGAGCTGTTTTTT. Translating gives CASSRPPGENTGELFF.